This is a list of T cell receptor beta chains from one sample in a study of beta chain features in type 1 diabetes. Some clones are missing from TCRdb's copy, which holds only in-frame ones; the method was immunoSEQ multiplex PCR. There are some 150,000 clones in the sample; around 50% occur only once, and around 0.39% lies in the top ten. The sequencing input was Tregs from blood. All receptors derive from a man aged 18 to 29 in good health. CDR3s include the opening cysteine and the closing phenylalanine or tryptophan. D genes are given only for firm matches. Expanded clones are given a class, and other clones once, few, many or no size at all.

d_call: .; j_call: TRBJ2-3; clone_size: few; v_call: TRBV7-3; cdr3_aa: CASSLTLRGGTDTQYF; cdr3_nt: TGTGCCAGCAGCTTAACTCTCCGCGGGGGCACAGATACGCAGTATTTT
d_call: TRBD1; j_call: TRBJ2-6; clone_size: .; v_call: TRBV2; cdr3_aa: CASCGQGLSGANVLTF; cdr3_nt: TGTGCCAGCTGTGGACAGGGCCTCTCTGGGGCCAACGTCCTGACTTTC
d_call: .; j_call: TRBJ2-2; clone_size: .; v_call: TRBV15; cdr3_aa: CATIAGDRFYTGELFF; cdr3_nt: TGTGCCACCATAGCGGGGGACAGGTTTTACACCGGGGAGCTGTTTTTT
d_call: .; j_call: TRBJ2-7; clone_size: few; v_call: TRBV9; cdr3_aa: CASSPQDIPYEQYF; cdr3_nt: TGTGCCAGCAGCCCTCAGGATATACCGTACGAGCAGTACTTC
d_call: TRBD1; j_call: TRBJ1-1; clone_size: few; v_call: TRBV29-1; cdr3_aa: CSVEGYRGQAHSNTEAFF; cdr3_nt: TGCAGCGTTGAAGGTTATAGAGGACAGGCGCATTCAAACACTGAAGCTTTCTTT
d_call: .; j_call: TRBJ2-7; clone_size: .; v_call: TRBV18; cdr3_aa: CASSLSGHSYEQYF; cdr3_nt: TGTGCCAGCTCACTATCGGGACACTCCTACGAGCAGTACTTC
d_call: .; j_call: TRBJ1-5; clone_size: .; v_call: TRBV7-3; cdr3_aa: CASSLGADQPQHF; cdr3_nt: TGTGCCAGCAGCTTGGGGGCAGATCAGCCCCAGCATTTT
d_call: TRBD1; j_call: TRBJ2-5; clone_size: .; v_call: TRBV27; cdr3_aa: CASSQGTGGVQTQYF; cdr3_nt: TGTGCCAGCAGTCAAGGGACAGGGGGCGTTCAGACCCAGTACTTC
d_call: TRBD1; j_call: TRBJ1-1; clone_size: .; v_call: TRBV2; cdr3_aa: CASILTGTGGAFF; cdr3_nt: TGTGCCAGCATATTGACCGGGACAGGGGGAGCTTTCTTT
d_call: .; j_call: TRBJ2-1; clone_size: few; v_call: TRBV9; cdr3_aa: CASSVVGGSSYNEQFF; cdr3_nt: TGTGCCAGCAGCGTAGTTGGGGGGAGCTCCTACAATGAGCAGTTCTTC
d_call: TRBD1; j_call: TRBJ2-7; clone_size: few; v_call: TRBV18; cdr3_aa: CASSTGASYEQYF; cdr3_nt: TGTGCCAGCTCAACAGGGGCCTCCTACGAGCAGTACTTC
d_call: TRBD2; j_call: TRBJ2-3; clone_size: .; v_call: TRBV4-1; cdr3_aa: CASSQDRASGRAGKQYF; cdr3_nt: TGCGCCAGCAGCCAAGATAGGGCTAGCGGGAGGGCCGGGAAGCAGTATTTT
d_call: .; j_call: TRBJ1-5; clone_size: .; v_call: TRBV2; cdr3_aa: CASSKADYSNQPQHF; cdr3_nt: TGTGCCAGCAGTAAGGCCGACTATAGCAATCAGCCCCAGCATTTT
d_call: .; j_call: TRBJ2-3; clone_size: .; v_call: TRBV15; cdr3_aa: CATSPTRNTQYF; cdr3_nt: TGTGCCACCAGCCCCACGAGAAATACGCAGTATTTT
d_call: TRBD1; j_call: TRBJ2-1; clone_size: .; v_call: TRBV11-3; cdr3_aa: CASSRGDRVSSYNEQFF; cdr3_nt: TGTGCCAGCAGCAGGGGGGACAGGGTAAGCTCCTACAATGAGCAGTTCTTC
d_call: TRBD2; j_call: TRBJ2-3; clone_size: .; v_call: TRBV29-1; cdr3_aa: CSVRTSGLTDTQYF; cdr3_nt: TGCAGCGTTAGGACTAGCGGACTGACAGATACGCAGTATTTT
d_call: TRBD1; j_call: TRBJ2-3; clone_size: .; v_call: TRBV11-2; cdr3_aa: CASSLRGLPVDTQYF; cdr3_nt: TGTGCCAGCAGCCTAAGGGGGCTACCCGTGGATACGCAGTATTTT
d_call: TRBD1; j_call: TRBJ2-7; clone_size: .; v_call: TRBV10-3; cdr3_aa: CAISGSGTGSYEQYF; cdr3_nt: TGTGCCATCAGTGGGTCCGGGACAGGATCTTACGAGCAGTACTTC
d_call: .; j_call: TRBJ1-1; clone_size: .; v_call: TRBV19; cdr3_aa: CASKGSGAFF; cdr3_nt: TGTGCCAGTAAGGGGTCTGGAGCTTTCTTT
d_call: TRBD1; j_call: TRBJ2-7; clone_size: once; v_call: TRBV2; cdr3_aa: CASTTGYDYEQYF; cdr3_nt: TGTGCCAGCACGACAGGGTATGACTACGAGCAGTACTTC
d_call: TRBD1; j_call: TRBJ1-6; clone_size: few; v_call: TRBV6-5; cdr3_aa: CASSTWTGGNSPLHF; cdr3_nt: TGTGCCAGCAGTACTTGGACAGGGGGGAATTCACCCCTCCACTTT
d_call: .; j_call: TRBJ2-3; clone_size: few; v_call: TRBV7-2; cdr3_aa: CASSLVRGALTDTQYF; cdr3_nt: TGTGCCAGCAGCTTAGTTCGGGGGGCCCTCACAGATACGCAGTATTTT
d_call: .; j_call: TRBJ1-1; clone_size: .; v_call: TRBV4-3; cdr3_aa: CASSQQGDTEAFF; cdr3_nt: TGCGCCAGCAGCCAACAGGGCGACACTGAAGCTTTCTTT
d_call: TRBD2; j_call: TRBJ2-5; clone_size: once; v_call: TRBV19; cdr3_aa: CASSGRLAGGETQYF; cdr3_nt: TGTGCCAGTAGTGGGAGACTAGCGGGGGGAGAGACCCAGTACTTC
d_call: .; j_call: TRBJ2-1; clone_size: few; v_call: TRBV7-9; cdr3_aa: CASSLGRGRPYNEQFF; cdr3_nt: TGTGCCAGCAGCTTAGGAAGGGGTCGACCTTACAATGAGCAGTTCTTC
d_call: TRBD2; j_call: TRBJ2-3; clone_size: .; v_call: TRBV7-2; cdr3_aa: CASSPRGLAGGSSTDTQYF; cdr3_nt: TGTGCCAGCAGCCCTAGGGGCCTAGCGGGGGGCAGTAGCACAGATACGCAGTATTTT
d_call: TRBD1; j_call: TRBJ1-2; clone_size: .; v_call: TRBV5-1; cdr3_aa: CASSPQGAKSYGYTF; cdr3_nt: TGCGCCAGCAGCCCCCAGGGGGCGAAAAGCTATGGCTACACCTTC
d_call: .; j_call: TRBJ2-1; clone_size: .; v_call: TRBV29-1; cdr3_aa: CSASFVEGEQFF; cdr3_nt: TGCAGCGCCTCGTTTGTGGAGGGTGAGCAGTTCTTC
d_call: .; j_call: TRBJ2-7; clone_size: .; v_call: TRBV29-1; cdr3_aa: CSVRGGSTGIEQYF; cdr3_nt: TGCAGCGTTAGGGGCGGGAGTACAGGGATCGAGCAGTACTTC
d_call: .; j_call: TRBJ2-3; clone_size: few; v_call: TRBV7-2; cdr3_aa: CASSPDRDTQYF; cdr3_nt: TGTGCCAGCAGCCCCGACAGGGATACGCAGTATTTT
d_call: .; j_call: TRBJ2-3; clone_size: once; v_call: TRBV7-2; cdr3_aa: CASSHRVSTDTQYF; cdr3_nt: TGTGCCAGCAGCCACAGGGTCTCCACAGATACGCAGTATTTT
d_call: TRBD1; j_call: TRBJ1-1; clone_size: .; v_call: TRBV30; cdr3_aa: CAWSRGRSTEAFF; cdr3_nt: TGTGCCTGGAGTAGGGGGCGTAGCACTGAAGCTTTCTTT
d_call: .; j_call: TRBJ2-5; clone_size: .; v_call: TRBV2; cdr3_aa: CASTGRAGRIETQYF; cdr3_nt: TGTGCCAGCACCGGGCGGGCAGGGAGGATTGAGACCCAGTACTTC
d_call: TRBD1; j_call: TRBJ2-1; clone_size: .; v_call: TRBV28; cdr3_aa: CASSLPGTGSRNEQFF; cdr3_nt: TGTGCCAGCAGTTTGCCCGGGACAGGGAGTAGGAATGAGCAGTTCTTC
d_call: TRBD1; j_call: TRBJ1-1; clone_size: .; v_call: TRBV28; cdr3_aa: CASIRETGASGAFF; cdr3_nt: TGTGCCAGCATTCGGGAAACAGGGGCTTCTGGAGCTTTCTTT
d_call: TRBD2; j_call: TRBJ2-1; clone_size: few; v_call: TRBV10-3; cdr3_aa: CAISEFQRGGSYNEQFF; cdr3_nt: TGTGCCATCAGTGAGTTTCAGCGGGGGGGCTCCTACAATGAGCAGTTCTTC
d_call: .; j_call: TRBJ1-3; clone_size: .; v_call: TRBV5-6; cdr3_aa: CASSLVGVGSSGNTIYF; cdr3_nt: TGTGCCAGCAGCTTGGTAGGGGTGGGCTCTTCTGGAAACACCATATATTTT
d_call: TRBD1; j_call: TRBJ2-5; clone_size: .; v_call: TRBV5-1; cdr3_aa: CASSPTGVGETQYF; cdr3_nt: TGCGCCAGCAGCCCGACAGGGGTGGGAGAGACCCAGTACTTC
d_call: TRBD1; j_call: TRBJ2-2; clone_size: .; v_call: TRBV5-4; cdr3_aa: CASSLQGAGELFF; cdr3_nt: TGTGCCAGCAGCTTACAGGGGGCCGGGGAGCTGTTTTTT
d_call: .; j_call: TRBJ1-1; clone_size: .; v_call: TRBV7-3; cdr3_aa: CASSLQPLGGASEAFF; cdr3_nt: TGTGCCAGCAGCCTTCAGCCCCTGGGGGGGGCATCTGAAGCTTTCTTT
d_call: TRBD1; j_call: TRBJ1-4; clone_size: .; v_call: TRBV28; cdr3_aa: CASERAGGEKLFF; cdr3_nt: TGTGCCAGCGAGAGGGCAGGGGGTGAAAAACTGTTTTTT
d_call: TRBD2; j_call: TRBJ2-7; clone_size: .; v_call: TRBV27; cdr3_aa: CASSFGLAGASYEQYF; cdr3_nt: TGTGCCAGCAGTTTCGGGCTAGCGGGAGCCAGCTACGAGCAGTACTTC